This T cell receptor (beta chain) was captured by sequencing in a study of Graves' ophthalmopathy and Graves' hyperthyroidism. Study results and limitations: A classifier, a 13-signature model, separated ophthalmopathy from stable hyperthyroidism with approximately 88% sensitivity and around 83% specificity. The authors also found most expanded thyroid clonotypes above 0.001 frequency in blood.

Researchers took RNA transcripts and amplified TCR beta CDR3 regions from them. HTBI primers were employed in first-round RT-PCR, then a second-round multiplex PCR followed. TCRdb re-called the multiplex PCR reads with MiXCR, one entry per CDR3 protein. Here the sample spans 680,000 or so distinct CDR3 sequences, 22% being singletons. Turning to this clonotype: The antigen is not known.

Enrollment excluded any patients with other autoimmune diseases, uncontrolled infections, pregnancy or lactation. This receptor was obtained from a woman aged 18-29 years with stable Graves' hyperthyroidism. Some clones in this sample may be carry-over from other donors' samples. Sequencing used peripheral blood.

CDR3 region: CSAATGGGYQETQYF. As DNA, the CDR3 is TGCAGTGCTGCAACTGGGGGGGGTTACCAAGAGACCCAGTACTTC. V and J are TRBV20-1 and TRBJ2-5, with 7 bases fitting TRBD2. Germline V gene sequence: CDR1 DFQATT, CDR2 SNEGSKA (reference sequence). The trim removed 5 bases at V and 0 bases at J, leaving 9 bases unmatched. The CDR3 runs to 15 residues.